These T cell receptor beta chains were read from a single sample in a study of T cells after yellow fever vaccination. From the 5' RACE reads, TCRdb called clonotypes with MiXCR, one entry per CDR3 protein. The table records roughly 170,000 distinct CDR3 sequences, about a tenth of them present only once. The source material was CD8+ T cells sorted from PBMCs, sampled 45 days after the yellow fever booster vaccination. These receptors all stem from a man aged 18 to 35 who received the YFV17D yellow fever vaccine. CDR3s include the opening cysteine and the closing phenylalanine or tryptophan. A D gene is named only where the DNA matches it firmly. Not all rows give a size; the values are once, few, many and, for expanded clones, a class.

CDR3,DNA,V,J,size,D
CASRSGWQETQYF,TGTGCCAGCAGGAGCGGTTGGCAAGAGACCCAGTACTTC,TRBV27,TRBJ2-5,NA,NA
CASSFLTGGMNEQFF,TGTGCCAGCAGCTTTCTGACCGGGGGAATGAATGAGCAGTTCTTC,TRBV7-6,TRBJ2-1,few,NA
CASSPGLGGGRSTDTQYF,TGCGCCAGCAGCCCGGGTTTGGGGGGCGGACGAAGCACAGATACGCAGTATTTT,TRBV5-1,TRBJ2-3,NA,NA
CASSLELYNEQFF,TGTGCCAGCAGCTTAGAACTCTACAATGAGCAGTTCTTC,TRBV11-2,TRBJ2-1,NA,NA
CASSIVEGTGDETQYF,TGTGCCAGCAGCATCGTCGAGGGGACAGGGGATGAGACCCAGTACTTC,TRBV9,TRBJ2-5,few,TRBD1
CASHSGQQTAKSYEQYF,TGTGCCAGCCACAGCGGTCAGCAGACGGCGAAATCCTACGAGCAGTACTTC,TRBV27,TRBJ2-7,many,NA
CASSYSGLVTDTQYF,TGTGCCAGCAGTTACTCCGGACTAGTCACAGATACGCAGTATTTT,TRBV6-2/TRBV6-3,TRBJ2-3,few,TRBD2
CASSFGTGTNEQFF,TGCGCCAGCAGCTTCGGGACAGGGACCAATGAGCAGTTCTTC,TRBV5-1,TRBJ2-1,few,TRBD1
CASSQLVGVYQPQHF,TGTGCCAGCAGCCAATTAGTAGGCGTGTATCAGCCCCAGCATTTT,TRBV16,TRBJ1-5,few,NA
CASGGFTGELFF,TGCGCCAGCGGGGGATTCACCGGGGAGCTGTTTTTT,TRBV4-1,TRBJ2-2,many,NA
CASSPRTARLGETQYF,TGTGCCAGCAGCCCCCGGACAGCCCGTTTGGGGGAGACCCAGTACTTC,TRBV7-6,TRBJ2-5,few,NA